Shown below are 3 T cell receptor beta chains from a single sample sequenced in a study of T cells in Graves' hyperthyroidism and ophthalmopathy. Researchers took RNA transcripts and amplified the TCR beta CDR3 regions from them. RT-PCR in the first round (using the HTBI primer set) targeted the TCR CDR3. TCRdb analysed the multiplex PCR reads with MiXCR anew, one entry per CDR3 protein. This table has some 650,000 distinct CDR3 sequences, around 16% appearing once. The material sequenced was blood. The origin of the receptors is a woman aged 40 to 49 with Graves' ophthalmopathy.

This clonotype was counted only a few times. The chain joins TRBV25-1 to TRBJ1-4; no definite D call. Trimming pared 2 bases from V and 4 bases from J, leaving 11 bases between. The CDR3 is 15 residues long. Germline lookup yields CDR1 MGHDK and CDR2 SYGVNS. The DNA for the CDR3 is TGTGCCAGCAGTGAACGTAATGTACTTAATGAAAAACTGTTTTTT. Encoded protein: CASSERNVLNEKLFF.

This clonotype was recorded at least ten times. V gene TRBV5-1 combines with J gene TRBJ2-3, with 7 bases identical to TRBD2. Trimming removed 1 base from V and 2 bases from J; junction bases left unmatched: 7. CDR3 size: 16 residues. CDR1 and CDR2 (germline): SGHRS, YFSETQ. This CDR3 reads CASSLPSGGNTDTQYF. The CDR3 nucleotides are TGCGCCAGCAGCTTGCCGTCGGGGGGAAACACAGATACGCAGTATTTT.

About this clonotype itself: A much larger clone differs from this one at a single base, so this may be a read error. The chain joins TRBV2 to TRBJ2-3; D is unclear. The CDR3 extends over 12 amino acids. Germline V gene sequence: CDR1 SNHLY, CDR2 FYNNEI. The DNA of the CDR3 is TGTGTCAGCAGTTTGCAAATAGATACGCAGTATTTT. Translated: CVSSLQIDTQYF.